These 3 T cell receptor beta chains originate from one sample sequenced in a study of blood T cells in healthy people across ages (dated by TCRdb to the mid-2010s). Receptors were amplified or captured by 5' RACE. TCRdb names Illumina HiSeq 2500 as the instrument used. A second PCR of roughly 7 to 11 cycles was run with a J-beta primer mix and a sample-barcoded 5' primer. The raw public reads went through TCRdb reprocessing: fastp at Q25, MiXCR clone calling, in-frame beta chains kept. Each record represents a unique CDR3 protein, reported with the most common genes and DNA among its rows. This sample lists about 760,000 distinct CDR3 sequences; 20% to 30% were detected once. The ten largest clonotypes hold 9.4% of the sample. This sample was also put to use in a study of T cells of mothers and their children.

The source material was blood. The receptors were sampled from a boy aged 5 to 17 in good health.

This chain uses TRBV9 with TRBJ2-1, with 16 bases lining up with TRBD2. This CDR3 region has 19 residues. The junction had 3 bases not matched to a gene; V was cut back by 0 bases and J by 0 bases. CDR1 is SGDLS, CDR2 YYNGEE, per germline. The DNA for the CDR3 is TGTGCCAGCAGCGTAGAGGGACTAGCGGGGGGGGGCTCCTACAATGAGCAGTTCTTC. It encodes CASSVEGLAGGGSYNEQFF.

This clonotype has just a few counts. The junction departs from the called germline gene at one end, perhaps through a read error. The rearrangement uses TRBV7-7 and TRBJ2-5; TRBD1 matches at 7 bases. Germline V CDR1 and CDR2: SSHAT, FNYEAQ (reference sequence). This CDR3 region has 14 residues. The CDR3 protein is CASSPTGIEETQYF. The CDR3 DNA sequence: TGTGCTAGCAGCCCGACAGGGATCGAAGAGACCCAGTACTTC.

This clonotype was counted only a few times. Here the CDR3 reads CASSLSSGNVEAFF. CDR3 nucleotides: TGTGCCAGCAGTTTAAGTTCGGGGAACGTTGAAGCTTTCTTT. This sequence joins TRBV12-3 or TRBV12-4 and TRBJ1-1, with D uncertain. Trimming removed 2 bases from V and 7 bases from J, with 14 bases in between. The CDR3 extends over 14 amino acids.